This passage covers 9 T cell receptor beta chains from one sample sequenced in a study of control samples from healthy donors and cancer patients. Sequencing was performed with immunoSEQ multiplex PCR; in TCRdb, only in-frame clones are kept and a portion is missing. The table records fewer than 200,000 clones, 85% to 95% of them present only once. Input material: blood. The receptor source for this set is a man aged 25-40 years in good health.

The V call is TRBV6-2 or TRBV6-3, the J call TRBJ2-5; D is possibly TRBD1 (5 bases). The V end was cut by 0 bases, the J end by 3 bases, with 5 bases between. Germline CDR1 MNHEY, CDR2 SVGEGT. This CDR3 comprises 13 residues. The CDR3 nucleotides are TGTGCCAGCAGTTACTCAGGGGAAGAGACCCAGTACTTC. Residues: CASSYSGEETQYF.

The rearrangement joins TRBV19 to TRBJ2-1; D tentatively fits TRBD1 or TRBD2 (5 bases each). V was pared by 5 bases and J by 1 base, with 12 bases between. Per the germline V gene, CDR1 is LNHDA and CDR2 is SQIVND (reference sequence). CDR3 length equals 15 residues. For the CDR3, the DNA is TGTGCCAGTAGTGTCGGGGCTCGATCCTACAATGAGCAGTTCTTC. This sequence encodes CASSVGARSYNEQFF. The variable domain in full, with the rest retrieved from reference TRBV19 and TRBJ2-1, is DGGITQSPKYLFRKEGQNVTLSCEQNLNHDAMYWYRQDPGQGLRLIYYSQIVNDFQKGDIAEGYSVSREKKESFPLTVTSAQKNPTAFYLCASSVGARSYNEQFFGPGTRLTVL.

V gene TRBV5-6 combines with J gene TRBJ2-5; tentative D call: TRBD1 (7 bases). The CDR3 is made up of 14 amino acids. Germline CDR1 and CDR2: SGHDT and YYEEEE. The V gene lost 4 bases and the J gene lost 0 bases, with 10 bases spanning the gap. CDR3 bases: TGTGCCAGCAGCCAGGGGGGTCACCAAGAGACCCAGTACTTC. Its protein is CASSQGGHQETQYF.

This rearrangement joins TRBV10-3 to TRBJ1-2; tentative D call: TRBD1 (5 bases). From germline, CDR1 is ENHRY and CDR2 SYGVKD. V was trimmed by 3 bases and J by 5 bases, leaving 13 bases between them. CDR3 length: 14 amino acids. CDR3 DNA: TGTGCCATCAGTGATGACAGACAGAGATATGGCTACACCTTC. Translated, it gives CAISDDRQRYGYTF.

The chain recombines TRBV6-6 with TRBJ1-1; D is perhaps TRBD1 (6 bases). Germline V lookup: CDR1 MNHNY, CDR2 SVGAGI (reference sequence). The V and J ends lost 7 bases and 14 bases respectively, with 17 bases between them. The CDR3 consists of 11 residues. DNA of the CDR3: TGTGCCAGCACCAGGGACGGGGGGCCCTTCTTT. It translates to CASTRDGGPFF.

Only one count was recorded for this clone. This chain uses TRBV5-1 with TRBJ1-6, with D uncertain. The germline V and J ends were trimmed by 0 bases and 1 base, with 14 bases remaining between them. The germline gives CDR1 SGHRS, CDR2 YFSETQ. The CDR3 sequence is 18 residues long. The DNA for the CDR3 is TGCGCCAGCAGCTTGGACGTCCCGAACGGGTCCTATAATTCACCCCTCCACTTT. Amino acids: CASSLDVPNGSYNSPLHF.

The sample holds one count of this clone. The rearrangement uses TRBV4-1 and TRBJ1-1; D perhaps matches TRBD1 (5 bases). V gave up 2 bases and J gave up 1 base, with 11 bases separating them. The germline V gene has CDR1 MGHRA and CDR2 YSYEKL. CDR3 size: 15 residues. CDR3 bases: TGCGCCAGCAGCCAACGACAGTTAGCGAACACTGAAGCTTTCTTT. Its translation is CASSQRQLANTEAFF.

The chain combines TRBV7-2 with TRBJ2-1; the match to TRBD2 covers 7 bases. Germline V CDR1 and CDR2: SGHTA, FQGNSA. The CDR3 contains 15 residues. V shed 2 bases, J shed 5 bases, and the junction held 6 bases outside the gene matches. The CDR3 region is CASSLWASGNNEQFF. The CDR3 nucleotides read TGTGCCAGCAGCTTATGGGCTAGCGGCAACAATGAGCAGTTCTTC.

The gene calls are TRBV7-9 and TRBJ1-6, with D tentatively TRBD1 (6 bases). Germline V CDR1 and CDR2: SEHNR, FQNEAQ (reference sequence). CDR3 size: 14 residues. V gave up 6 bases and J gave up 3 bases, with 9 bases separating them. The CDR3 reads CASRIGGYNSPLHF. The CDR3 coding sequence is TGTGCCAGCAGGATAGGGGGCTATAATTCACCCCTCCACTTT.